Below, one T cell receptor (beta chain) is given with its context. V lost 5 bases and J lost 1, with 12 bases in between. The germline gives CDR1 MNHEY, CDR2 SVGAGI. The CDR3 loop spans 15 amino acids. Only in-frame clones appear in the TCRdb table, and some are missing; sequencing was by immunoSEQ multiplex PCR. The sample yields 60,000 to 75,000 clones, roughly 84% seen once. This record belongs to a study of PD-L1 blockade in urothelial cancer. Across the study: Males with bladder-origin urothelial cancer constituted about nine tenths of the roughly 29 patients.

Time point here: pretreatment peripheral blood. This material consisted of PBMCs, taken around atezolizumab (anti-PD-L1) treatment. V and J are TRBV6-5 and TRBJ1-5; D uncertain. The clonotype comes from a woman aged 70-85 years with urothelial cancer. CDR3 loop: CASSSLGLSNQPQHF. The CDR3 region has the DNA TGTGCCAGCAGTAGCCTTGGGCTCAGCAATCAGCCCCAGCATTTT.